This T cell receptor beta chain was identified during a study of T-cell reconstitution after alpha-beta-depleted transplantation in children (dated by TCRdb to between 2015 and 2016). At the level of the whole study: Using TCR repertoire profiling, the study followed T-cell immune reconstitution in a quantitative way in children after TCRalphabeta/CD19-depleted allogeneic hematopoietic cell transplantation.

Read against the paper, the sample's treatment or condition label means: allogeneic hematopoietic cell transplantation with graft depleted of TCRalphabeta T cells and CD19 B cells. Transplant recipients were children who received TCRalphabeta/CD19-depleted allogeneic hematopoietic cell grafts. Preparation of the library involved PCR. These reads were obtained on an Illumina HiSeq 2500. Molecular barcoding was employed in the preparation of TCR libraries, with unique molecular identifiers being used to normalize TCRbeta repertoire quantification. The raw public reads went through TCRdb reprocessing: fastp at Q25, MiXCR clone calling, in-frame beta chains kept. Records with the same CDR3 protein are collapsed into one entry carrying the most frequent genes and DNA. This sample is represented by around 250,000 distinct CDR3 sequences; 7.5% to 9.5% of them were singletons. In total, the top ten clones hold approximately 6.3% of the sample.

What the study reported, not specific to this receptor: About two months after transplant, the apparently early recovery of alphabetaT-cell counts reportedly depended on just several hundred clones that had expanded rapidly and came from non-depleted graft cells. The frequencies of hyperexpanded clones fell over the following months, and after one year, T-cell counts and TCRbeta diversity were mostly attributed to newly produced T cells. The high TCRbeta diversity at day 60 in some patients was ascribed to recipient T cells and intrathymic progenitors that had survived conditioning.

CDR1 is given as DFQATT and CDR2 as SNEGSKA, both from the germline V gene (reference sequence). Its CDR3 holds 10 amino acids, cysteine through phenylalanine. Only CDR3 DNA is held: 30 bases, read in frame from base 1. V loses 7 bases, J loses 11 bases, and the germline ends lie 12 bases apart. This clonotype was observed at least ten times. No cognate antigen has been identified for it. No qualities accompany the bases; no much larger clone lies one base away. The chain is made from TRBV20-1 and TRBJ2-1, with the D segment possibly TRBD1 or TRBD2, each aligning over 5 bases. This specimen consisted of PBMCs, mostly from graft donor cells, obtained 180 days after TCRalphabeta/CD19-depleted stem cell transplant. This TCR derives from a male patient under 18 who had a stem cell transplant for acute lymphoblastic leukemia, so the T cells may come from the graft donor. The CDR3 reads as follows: CSGGSDQQFF. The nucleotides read TGCAGTGGGGGGTCCGACCAGCAGTTCTTC.